This T cell receptor beta chain was captured in a study of blood T cell repertoires in COVID-19. Study-level background: The samples span acute and convalescent COVID-19 from the United States, Italy and Spain. Nucleic acid was either cDNA or gDNA, and it came from T cells, B-cell-depleted T cells, or PBMCs.

Authors' methods: Estimation of nucleated cell counts relied on the amplification of reference gene primers. Produced via immunoSEQ multiplex PCR; TCRdb's table is partial and in-frame only. For V, J and clone size, that table is used; D and trimming come from the DNA. The data show some 160,000 clones, with roughly 80% seen just once and over 8.5% held by the top ten. The CDR3 loop spans 14 amino acids. Trimming took 7 bases from V and 6 from J; bases not matched to a gene: 9. Germline CDR1 is LNHDA and CDR2 is SQIVND (reference sequence). V and J are TRBV19 and TRBJ2-3; 8 bases are shared with TRBD2. This receptor was obtained from a man aged 45-60 years with active or convalescent COVID-19. The sequenced sample consisted of peripheral blood. The CDR3 here is CASTPAGDSDTQYF. CDR3 coding DNA: TGTGCCAGTACCCCAGCGGGAGATTCGGATACGCAGTATTTT.